This T cell receptor (beta chain) was documented in a study of blood T cells in healthy people across ages. Germline assignment: CDR1 LGHNA and CDR2 YSLEER. Deletions cut 0 bases from V and 4 bases from J, with 16 bases between. This CDR3 has 17 amino acids. Primed by a sample-barcoded 5' primer and a J-beta primer mix, a second PCR proceeded for about 6 to 11 cycles. Each cDNA was tagged by a template-switch adaptor containing 12 random nucleotides. TCRdb reprocessed the 5' RACE reads via MiXCR and lists one record per CDR3 protein. The data contain roughly 1.5 million distinct CDR3 sequences, 35% to 45% of them singletons. This clonotype was seen more than once but under ten times.

The chain couples TRBV4-3 to TRBJ2-1; D call uncertain. This receptor was identified in a woman aged 18-35 years in good health. What was sequenced was blood. DNA for the CDR3: TGCGCCAGCAGCCAAGATAACAGCAGATTCTTGTACAATGAGCAGTTCTTC. Amino acids: CASSQDNSRFLYNEQFF.